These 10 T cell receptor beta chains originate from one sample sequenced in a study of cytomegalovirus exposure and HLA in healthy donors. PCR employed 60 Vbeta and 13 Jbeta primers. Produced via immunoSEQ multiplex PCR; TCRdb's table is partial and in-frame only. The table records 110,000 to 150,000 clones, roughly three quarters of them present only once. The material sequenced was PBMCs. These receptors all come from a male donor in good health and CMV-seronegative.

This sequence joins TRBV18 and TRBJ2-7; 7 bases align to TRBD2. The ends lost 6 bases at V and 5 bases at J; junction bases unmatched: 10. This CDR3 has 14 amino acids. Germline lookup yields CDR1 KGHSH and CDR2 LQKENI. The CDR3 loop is CASSRTLAADEQYF. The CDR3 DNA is TGTGCCAGCTCCCGCACGCTAGCGGCGGACGAGCAGTACTTC.

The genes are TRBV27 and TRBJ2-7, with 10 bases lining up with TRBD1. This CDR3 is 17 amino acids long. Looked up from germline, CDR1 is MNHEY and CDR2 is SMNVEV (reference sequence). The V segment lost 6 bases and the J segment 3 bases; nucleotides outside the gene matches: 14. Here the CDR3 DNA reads TGTGCCAGCAGACCTTACACCGGGACAGGGGAATACTACGAGCAGTACTTC. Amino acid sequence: CASRPYTGTGEYYEQYF.

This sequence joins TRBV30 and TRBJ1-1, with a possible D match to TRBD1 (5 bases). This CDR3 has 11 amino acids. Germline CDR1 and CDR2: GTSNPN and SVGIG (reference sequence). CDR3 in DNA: TGTGCGGCGGGCGGGGGCACTGAAGCTTTCTTT. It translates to CAAGGGTEAFF.

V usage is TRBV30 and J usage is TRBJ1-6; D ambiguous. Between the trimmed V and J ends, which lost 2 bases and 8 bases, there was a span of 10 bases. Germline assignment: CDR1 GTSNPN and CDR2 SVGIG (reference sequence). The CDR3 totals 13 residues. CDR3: CAWSRGDDSPLHF. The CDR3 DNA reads TGTGCCTGGAGTAGAGGTGATGATTCACCCCTCCACTTT.

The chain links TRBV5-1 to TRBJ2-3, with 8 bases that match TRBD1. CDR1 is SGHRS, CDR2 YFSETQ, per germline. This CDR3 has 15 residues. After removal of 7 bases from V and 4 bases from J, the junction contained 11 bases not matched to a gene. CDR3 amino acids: CASSQDRESPDTQYF. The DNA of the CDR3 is TGCGCCAGCTCCCAGGACAGGGAGAGTCCAGATACGCAGTATTTT.

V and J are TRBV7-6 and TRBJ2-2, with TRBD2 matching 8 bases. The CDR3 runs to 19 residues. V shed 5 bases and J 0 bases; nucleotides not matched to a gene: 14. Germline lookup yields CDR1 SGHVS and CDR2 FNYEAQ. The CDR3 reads CASSTGAGTRGANTGELFF. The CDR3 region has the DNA TGTGCCAGCAGCACCGGGGCTGGGACTAGAGGAGCGAACACCGGGGAGCTGTTTTTT.

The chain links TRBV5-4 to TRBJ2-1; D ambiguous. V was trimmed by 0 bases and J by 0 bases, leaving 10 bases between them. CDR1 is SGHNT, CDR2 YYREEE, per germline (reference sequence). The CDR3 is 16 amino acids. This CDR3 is CASSLVEMSSYNEQFF. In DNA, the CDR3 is TGTGCCAGCAGCTTGGTCGAGATGAGCTCCTACAATGAGCAGTTCTTC.

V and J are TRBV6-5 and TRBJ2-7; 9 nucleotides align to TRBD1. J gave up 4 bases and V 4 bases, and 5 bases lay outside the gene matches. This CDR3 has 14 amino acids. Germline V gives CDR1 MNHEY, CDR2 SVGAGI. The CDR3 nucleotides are TGTGCCAGCAGTTCAATGGACAGGGGATACGAGCAGTACTTC. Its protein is CASSSMDRGYEQYF.

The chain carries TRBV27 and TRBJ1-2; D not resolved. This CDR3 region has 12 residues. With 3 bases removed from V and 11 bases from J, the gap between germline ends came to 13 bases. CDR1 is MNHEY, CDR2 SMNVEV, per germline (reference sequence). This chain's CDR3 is CASSFPGGRYTF. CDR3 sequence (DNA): TGTGCCAGCAGTTTCCCCGGCGGGAGGTACACCTTC.

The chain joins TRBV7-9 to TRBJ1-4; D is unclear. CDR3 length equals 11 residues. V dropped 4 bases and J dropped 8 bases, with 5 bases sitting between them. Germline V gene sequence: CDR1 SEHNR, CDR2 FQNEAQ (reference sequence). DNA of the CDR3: TGTGCCAGCAGCTATATGGAAAAACTGTTTTTT. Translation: CASSYMEKLFF.